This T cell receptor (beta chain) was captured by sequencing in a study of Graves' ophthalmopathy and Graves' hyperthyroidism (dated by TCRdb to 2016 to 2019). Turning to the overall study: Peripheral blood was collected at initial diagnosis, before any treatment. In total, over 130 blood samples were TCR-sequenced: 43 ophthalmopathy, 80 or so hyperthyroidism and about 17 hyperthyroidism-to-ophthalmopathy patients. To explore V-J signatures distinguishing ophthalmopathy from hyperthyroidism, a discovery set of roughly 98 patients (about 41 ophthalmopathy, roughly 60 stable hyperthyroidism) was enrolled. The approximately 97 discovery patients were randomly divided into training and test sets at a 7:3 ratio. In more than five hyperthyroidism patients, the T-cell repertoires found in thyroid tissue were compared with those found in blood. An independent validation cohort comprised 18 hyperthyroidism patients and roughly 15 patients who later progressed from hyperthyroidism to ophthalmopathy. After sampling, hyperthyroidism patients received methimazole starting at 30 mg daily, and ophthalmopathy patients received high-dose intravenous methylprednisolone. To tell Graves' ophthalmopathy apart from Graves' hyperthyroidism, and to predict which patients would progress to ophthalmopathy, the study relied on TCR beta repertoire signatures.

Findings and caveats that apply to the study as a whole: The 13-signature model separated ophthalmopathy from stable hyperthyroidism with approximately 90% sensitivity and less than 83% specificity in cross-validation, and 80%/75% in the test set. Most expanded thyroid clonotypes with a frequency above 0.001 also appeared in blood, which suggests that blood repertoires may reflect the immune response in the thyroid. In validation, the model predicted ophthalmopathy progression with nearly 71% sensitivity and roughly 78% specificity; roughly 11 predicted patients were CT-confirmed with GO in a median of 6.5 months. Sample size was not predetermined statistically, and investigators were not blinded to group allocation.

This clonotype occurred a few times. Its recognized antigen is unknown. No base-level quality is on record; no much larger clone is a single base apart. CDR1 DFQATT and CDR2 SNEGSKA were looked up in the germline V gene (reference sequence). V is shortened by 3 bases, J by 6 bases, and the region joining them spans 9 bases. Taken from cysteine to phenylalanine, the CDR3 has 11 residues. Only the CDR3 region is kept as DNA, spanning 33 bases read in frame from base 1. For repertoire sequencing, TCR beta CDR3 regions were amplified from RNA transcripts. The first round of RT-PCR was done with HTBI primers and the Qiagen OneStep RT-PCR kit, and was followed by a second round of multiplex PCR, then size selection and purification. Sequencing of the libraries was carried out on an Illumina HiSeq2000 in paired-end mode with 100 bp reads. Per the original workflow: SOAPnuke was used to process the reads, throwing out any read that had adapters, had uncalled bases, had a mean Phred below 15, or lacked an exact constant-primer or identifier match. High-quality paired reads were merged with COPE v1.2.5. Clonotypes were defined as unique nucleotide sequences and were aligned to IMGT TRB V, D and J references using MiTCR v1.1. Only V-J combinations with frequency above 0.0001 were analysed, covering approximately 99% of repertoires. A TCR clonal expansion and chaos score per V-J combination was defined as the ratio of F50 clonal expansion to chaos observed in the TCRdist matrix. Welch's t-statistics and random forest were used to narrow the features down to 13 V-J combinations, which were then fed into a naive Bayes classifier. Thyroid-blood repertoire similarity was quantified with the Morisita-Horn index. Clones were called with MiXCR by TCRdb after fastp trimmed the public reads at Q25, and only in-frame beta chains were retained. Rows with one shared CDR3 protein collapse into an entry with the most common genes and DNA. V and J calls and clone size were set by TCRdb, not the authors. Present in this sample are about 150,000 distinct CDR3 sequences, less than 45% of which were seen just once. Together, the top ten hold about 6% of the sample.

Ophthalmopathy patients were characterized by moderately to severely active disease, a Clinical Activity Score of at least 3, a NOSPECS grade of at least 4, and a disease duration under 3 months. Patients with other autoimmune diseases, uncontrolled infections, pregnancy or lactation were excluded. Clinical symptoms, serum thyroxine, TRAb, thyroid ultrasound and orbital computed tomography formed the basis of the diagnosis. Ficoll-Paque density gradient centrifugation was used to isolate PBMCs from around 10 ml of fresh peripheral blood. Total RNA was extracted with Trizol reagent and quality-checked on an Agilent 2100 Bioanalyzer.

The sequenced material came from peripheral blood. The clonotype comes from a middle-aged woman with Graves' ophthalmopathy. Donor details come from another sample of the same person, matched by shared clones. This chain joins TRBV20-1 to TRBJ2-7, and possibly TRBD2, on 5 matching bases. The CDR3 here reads CSASGSREQYF. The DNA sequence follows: TGCAGTGCTAGTGGGAGCCGCGAGCAGTACTTC.